These 13 T cell receptor beta chains were sequenced from one sample in a study of blood T cell repertoires in COVID-19. The assay was immunoSEQ multiplex PCR, and TCRdb's table has in-frame clones only and misses some. The profile shows around 380,000 clones, about 80% of them singletons. What was sequenced was peripheral blood. These receptor sequences come from a human donor with acute or convalescent COVID-19. The donor label of this sample is uncertain.

V gene TRBV6-5 combines with J gene TRBJ2-2; D may be TRBD1 (5 bases). The germline CDR1 and CDR2 sequences are MNHEY and SVGAGI. Trimming took off 6 bases at V and 0 bases at J, with 11 bases between the two ends. This CDR3 has 15 residues. CDR3 DNA sequence: TGTGCCAGCAGCTCGACAGCAACGAACACCGGGGAGCTGTTTTTT. This sequence encodes CASSSTATNTGELFF.

The sample holds a few counts of this clone. CDR3 coding DNA: TGTGCCAGCAGCTTAGTAGCGGGAGGGGGCAATGAGCAGTTCTTC. Its protein is CASSLVAGGGNEQFF. This chain links TRBV7-2 with TRBJ2-1; TRBD2 matches 11 bases. Trimming at V came to 1 base and at J to 6 bases, leaving 2 bases not matched to a gene. The CDR3 is 15 amino acids. CDR1 and CDR2 from the germline V gene are SGHTA and FQGNSA. The full variable domain, its missing parts supplied by reference TRBV7-2 and TRBJ2-1, is GAGVSQSPSNKVTEKGKDVELRCDPISGHTALYWYRQSLGQGLEFLIYFQGNSAPDKSGLPSDRFSAERTGGSVSTLTIQRTQQEDSAVYLCASSLVAGGGNEQFFGPGTRLTVL.

This clone occurred many times. The genes are TRBV3-1 (or the pseudogene TRBV3-2) and TRBJ2-7; D unclear. Germline lookup yields CDR1 LGHDT and CDR2 YNNKEL (reference sequence). CDR3 length: 14 amino acids. Trimming removed 1 base from V and 2 bases from J, with 9 bases in between. CDR3: CASSQGANPYEQYF. DNA of the CDR3: TGTGCCAGCAGCCAAGGAGCGAACCCCTACGAGCAGTACTTC.

This clone appeared many times. V usage is TRBV6-6 and J usage is TRBJ2-1; 10 bases agree with TRBD2. Looked up from germline, CDR1 is MNHNY and CDR2 is SVGAGI (reference sequence). This CDR3 region has 18 residues. J gave up 10 bases and V 5 bases, and 20 bases lay outside the gene matches. CDR3 coding DNA: TGTGCCAGCAGTCCTAATCGTGTGGCTAGCGGGAGTGGGCGGGAGCAGTTCTTC. Translation gives CASSPNRVASGSGREQFF.

The rearrangement joins TRBV4-1 to TRBJ1-1, with D hard to call. V dropped 1 base and J dropped 0 bases, with 3 bases sitting between them. The CDR3 has 13 amino acids. The germline CDR1 and CDR2 sequences are MGHRA and YSYEKL. CDR3 region: CASSQAVNTEAFF. DNA of the CDR3: TGCGCCAGCAGCCAAGCAGTGAACACTGAAGCTTTCTTT.

This clone came up a few times. The chain combines TRBV18 with TRBJ1-1; the match to TRBD1 covers 10 bases. Germline V lookup: CDR1 KGHSH, CDR2 LQKENI. After removal of 3 bases from V and 5 bases from J, the junction contained 9 bases not matched to a gene. The CDR3 is 16 residues long. The CDR3 coding sequence is TGTGCCAGCTCACCCCCCAGGACAGGGGGGTTGACTGAAGCTTTCTTT. This sequence encodes CASSPPRTGGLTEAFF.

The chain is built from TRBV12-3 or TRBV12-4 and TRBJ2-7; 10 nucleotides match TRBD1. V lost 8 bases and J lost 7; bases outside the gene matches: 8. This CDR3 comprises 13 residues. CDR3 protein: CASRVGQGSEQYF. The CDR3 DNA follows: TGTGCCAGCCGAGTGGGACAGGGGAGTGAGCAGTACTTC.

This clone has only one observation. This chain joins TRBV9 and TRBJ1-2, with 10 positions matching TRBD1. CDR3 size: 11 residues. From germline, CDR1 is SGDLS and CDR2 YYNGEE. J was trimmed by 4 bases and V by 10 bases; bases with no gene match: 1. The CDR3 loop is CAWDRGYGYTF. The CDR3 DNA sequence: TGTGCCTGGGACAGGGGCTATGGCTACACCTTC.

This clone was seen a few times. Other DNA sequences within the sample encode an identical CDR3. The J gene is TRBJ1-1, the V gene TRBV18, with 9 bases matching TRBD1. This CDR3 has 15 residues. With V trimmed by 3 bases and J by 0 bases, 2 bases remained unmatched. In germline, CDR1 is KGHSH, CDR2 LQKENI. CDR3 in DNA: TGTGCCAGCTCACCGGGGGACAGGGTGAACACTGAAGCTTTCTTT. Amino acids: CASSPGDRVNTEAFF.

The chain has TRBV29-1 and TRBJ2-7; the match to TRBD2 covers 7 bases. Germline V CDR1 and CDR2: SQVTM, ANQGSEA. Trimming took 6 bases from V and 2 from J; bases not matched to a gene: 4. This CDR3 region has 12 residues. This CDR3 is CSVSGTAYEQYF. The DNA for the CDR3 is TGCAGCGTCAGCGGGACTGCCTACGAGCAGTACTTC.

V is TRBV5-4 and J is TRBJ2-2, with TRBD2 matching over 15 bases. V gave up 5 bases and J gave up 4 bases; unmatched junction bases: 6. CDR1 SGHNT and CDR2 YYREEE come from the germline V gene (reference sequence). This CDR3 contains 17 residues. In DNA, the CDR3 is TGTGCCAGCAGTTCGGGACTAGCGGGGGGCCCCACCGGGGAGCTGTTTTTT. This codes for CASSSGLAGGPTGELFF.

DNA for the CDR3: TGTGCCACCAGTTACAGGGGTTTTTCCTACGAGCAGTACTTC. This codes for CATSYRGFSYEQYF. V gene TRBV15 combines with J gene TRBJ2-7; 7 bases fit TRBD1. Trimming cost V 6 bases and J 1 base; bases outside gene matches: 6. The CDR3 is made up of 14 amino acids. Per the germline V gene, CDR1 is LNHNV and CDR2 is YYDKDF (reference sequence).

V usage is TRBV19 and J usage is TRBJ1-5; D is perhaps TRBD1 (5 bases). Trimming shortened V by 8 bases and J by 0 bases, and 29 bases separated the two germline ends. This CDR3 contains 20 residues. Germline CDR1 reads LNHDA; CDR2 reads SQIVND (reference sequence). The DNA for the CDR3 is TGTGCCAGTCGGCTCCGGGTTAAGGGGTCTTTAACGGATAGCAATCAGCCCCAGCATTTT. The encoded protein is CASRLRVKGSLTDSNQPQHF.